The 11 T cell receptor beta chains below all came from one sample that was sequenced in a study of blood T cell repertoires in COVID-19. Clones were read by immunoSEQ multiplex PCR, and TCRdb kept only the in-frame ones, dropping some. The data hold roughly 340,000 clones, with over 75% observed a single time. Sequenced input: PBMCs or T cells enriched from blood (not recorded which). The receptors stem from a man aged 35 to 55 in a cohort exposed to, infected with or recovered from COVID-19 (not recorded which).

The J gene is TRBJ1-2, the V gene TRBV6-6, with D possibly TRBD1 on 6 matching bases. The CDR3 spans 15 residues. Trimming left V 6 bases short and J 7 bases short, with 21 bases between. CDR1 and CDR2 from the germline V gene are MNHNY and SVGAGI (reference sequence). CDR3 region: CASSPPAGAGGGYTF. The CDR3 nucleotides are TGTGCCAGCAGCCCACCAGCAGGGGCGGGTGGTGGCTACACCTTC.

The chain employs TRBV5-1 and TRBJ1-1; D remains ambiguous. Germline V CDR1 and CDR2: SGHRS, YFSETQ. The germline V and J ends were trimmed by 0 bases and 7 bases, with 16 bases remaining between them. The CDR3 has 15 residues. The CDR3: CASSLGTARGLEAFF. The CDR3 DNA follows: TGCGCCAGCAGCTTGGGTACCGCTCGAGGACTTGAAGCTTTCTTT.

The rearrangement links TRBV6-2 or TRBV6-3 to TRBJ2-3, with D perhaps TRBD2 (6 bases). The CDR3 length is 16 residues. Between the trimmed V and J ends, which lost 2 bases and 2 bases, there was a span of 14 bases. Germline lookup yields CDR1 MNHEY and CDR2 SVGEGT. CDR3 in amino acids: CASSYGPGLNTDTQYF. CDR3 DNA sequence: TGTGCCAGCAGTTACGGGCCGGGACTTAACACAGATACGCAGTATTTT.

The chain is built from TRBV28 and TRBJ2-3; perhaps TRBD1 as D (6 bases). The germline V and J ends were trimmed by 0 bases and 3 bases, with 10 bases remaining between them. The V gene's germline CDR1 is MDHEN and CDR2 SYDVKM. The CDR3 has 15 amino acids. In nucleotides, the CDR3 is TGTGCCAGCAGTTTATGGGGGGCAGGGACAGATACGCAGTATTTT. Translation gives CASSLWGAGTDTQYF.

The chain recombines TRBV2 with TRBJ1-2; a possible D gene is TRBD1 (6 bases). Trimming pared 10 bases from V and 1 base from J, leaving 16 bases between. This CDR3 contains 14 residues. Germline CDR1 reads SNHLY; CDR2 reads FYNNEI. The CDR3: CATKGEGYNYGYTF. The CDR3 coding sequence is TGTGCCACGAAGGGGGAGGGGTATAACTATGGCTACACCTTC. Using reference TRBV2 and TRBJ1-2 for the parts outside the CDR3, the full variable domain is EPEVTQTPSHQVTQMGQEVILRCVPISNHLYFYWYRQILGQKVEFLVSFYNNEISEKSEIFDDQFSVERPDGSNFTLKIRSTKLEDSAMYFCATKGEGYNYGYTFGSGTRLTVV.

The rearrangement uses TRBV5-6 and TRBJ2-1; 12 nucleotides agree with TRBD2. The CDR3 spans 14 residues. Germline V gene sequence: CDR1 SGHDT, CDR2 YYEEEE. With V trimmed by 6 bases and J by 4 bases, 2 bases remained unmatched. CDR3 DNA: TGTGCCAGCATGGGGACTAGCGGGTACAATGAGCAGTTCTTC. Protein sequence: CASMGTSGYNEQFF.

This chain links TRBV7-2 with TRBJ1-3, with D perhaps matching TRBD1 (6 bases). The CDR3 runs 14 residues. Trimming left V 5 bases short and J 0 bases short, with 8 bases between. The germline gives CDR1 SGHTA, CDR2 FQGNSA. CDR3 coding DNA: TGTGCCAGCAGCCAGGGGAACTCTGGAAACACCATATATTTT. Translating gives CASSQGNSGNTIYF.

This chain uses TRBV9 with TRBJ2-7, with 7 nucleotides matching TRBD1. Germline V lookup: CDR1 SGDLS, CDR2 YYNGEE. The CDR3 covers 16 residues. J gave up 0 bases and V 0 bases, and 6 bases lay outside the gene matches. This CDR3 reads CASSVGGQGVSYEQYF. The CDR3 bases are TGTGCCAGCAGCGTAGGGGGGCAGGGGGTCTCCTACGAGCAGTACTTC.

This clone was detected once. The chain links TRBV10-1 to TRBJ2-7; 9 bases line up with TRBD1. Germline V CDR1 and CDR2: WNHNN, SYGVQD (reference sequence). The V and J ends lost 6 bases and 3 bases, in that order; junction bases with no gene match: 3. The CDR3 is 13 residues long. The CDR3 bases are TGCGCCAGCAGCGCGGGACAGGGCTACGAGCAGTACTTC. It translates to CASSAGQGYEQYF.

The chain joins TRBV10-1 to TRBJ2-3; D possibly corresponds to TRBD2 (6 bases). V lost 6 bases and J lost 5, with 12 bases in between. This CDR3 spans 13 amino acids. Germline-derived CDR1 and CDR2 are WNHNN and SYGVQD (reference sequence). CDR3 coding DNA: TGCGCCAGCAGCGCGGGGAGAGGAGATACGCAGTATTTT. This encodes CASSAGRGDTQYF.

This clone was detected once. The J gene is TRBJ1-6, the V gene TRBV6-4; D not resolved. The V end was cut by 6 bases, the J end by 6 bases, with 12 bases between. This CDR3 region has 14 residues. CDR1 and CDR2 from the germline V gene are MRHNA and SNTAGT. Written as DNA, the CDR3 is TGTGCCAGCAGCCAGGACTCGATTAATTCACCCCTCCACTTT. Protein sequence: CASSQDSINSPLHF.